The 29 T cell receptor beta chains reported below all come from one sample, sequenced in a study of breast tumors, draining lymph nodes, adjacent tissues. The lymph nodes were axillary draining lymph nodes from breast cancer patients. In TCRdb, the multiplex PCR reads were re-called with MiXCR into one record per CDR3 protein. Of over 150,000 distinct CDR3 sequences listed, roughly 30% were seen once; the top ten hold 4% to 5.5%. The sequenced material came from axillary lymph node tissue. These receptors were collected from a female donor with breast cancer. Some clones in this sample may be carry-over from other donors' samples.

V usage is TRBV5-1 and J usage is TRBJ1-2; 9 positions match TRBD1. The CDR3 is 14 residues long. Per the germline V gene, CDR1 is SGHRS and CDR2 is YFSETQ. V lost 7 bases and J lost 4; bases outside the gene matches: 8. The CDR3 loop is CASRTGGQGYGYTF. In DNA, the CDR3 is TGCGCCAGCCGAACGGGGGGACAGGGCTATGGCTACACCTTC. Looking up the rest from reference TRBV5-1 and TRBJ1-2 gives the full variable domain: KAGVTQTPRYLIKTRGQQVTLSCSPISGHRSVSWYQQTPGQGLQFLFEYFSETQRNKGNFPGRFSGRQFSNSRSEMNVSTLELGDSALYLCASRTGGQGYGYTFGSGTRLTVV.

This clonotype was seen many times. CDR3 coding DNA: TGTGCCAGCAGTTACTCGGAGGGGCGCGATACGCAGTATTTT. It is translated as CASSYSEGRDTQYF. V is TRBV6-5 and J is TRBJ2-3, with D perhaps matching TRBD2 (6 bases). With 0 bases removed from V and 6 bases from J, the gap between germline ends came to 10 bases. The CDR3 is 14 amino acids. From germline, CDR1 is MNHEY and CDR2 SVGAGI.

With regard to this clonotype: This may be a read error, as it is one base from a much larger clone. The chain carries TRBV19 and TRBJ2-1; TRBD2 is a possible D gene (7 bases). This CDR3 spans 15 amino acids. Germline loops: CDR1 LNHDA, CDR2 SQIVND (reference sequence). In DNA, the CDR3 is TGTGCCAGTAGTATAGGGGGGGGCTCCAACAATGAGCAGTTCTTC. Translated: CASSIGGGSNNEQFF. Variable domain in full (rest from reference TRBV19 and TRBJ2-1): DGGITQSPKYLFRKEGQNVTLSCEQNLNHDAMYWYRQDPGQGLRLIYYSQIVNDFQKGDIAEGYSVSREKKESFPLTVTSAQKNPTAFYLCASSIGGGSNNEQFFGPGTRLTVL.

As regards this clonotype: At one end the junction does not follow the germline gene, possibly because of a read error. The chain links TRBV4-2 to TRBJ2-1; 10 nucleotides line up with TRBD2. The germline V gene encodes CDR1 LGHNA and CDR2 YNFKEQ. The CDR3 loop spans 16 amino acids. CDR3 sequence: CASSQEFGLAANGQFF. In DNA, the CDR3 is TGTGCCAGCAGCCAAGAATTTGGACTAGCGGCTAATGGGCAGTTCTTC.

In this sample, this clonotype turned up a few times. This may arise from a read error, as a much more abundant clone is one base away. The chain joins TRBV20-1 to TRBJ2-7, with 8 positions matching TRBD2. The germline gives CDR1 DFQATT, CDR2 SNEGSKA (reference sequence). This CDR3 has 14 residues. CDR3 amino acids: CSVAGREVWAEQYF. CDR3 coding DNA: TGCAGCGTTGCTGGGCGGGAGGTCTGGGCAGAGCAGTACTTC.

In this sample, this clonotype turned up many times. The chain recombines TRBV9 with TRBJ2-7; tentatively, D is TRBD1 (6 bases). The CDR3 contains 17 residues. Germline V CDR1 and CDR2: SGDLS, YYNGEE. The germline V and J ends were trimmed by 3 bases and 0 bases, with 19 bases remaining between them. Here the CDR3 reads CASSETIRGTSSYEQYF. CDR3 in DNA: TGTGCCAGCAGCGAGACGATCAGGGGTACTAGCTCCTACGAGCAGTACTTC.

As to this clonotype: This may come from a read error, since a much larger clone is one base off. The V gene is TRBV2, the J gene TRBJ1-1, with unresolved D. The CDR3 has 11 residues. Germline loops: CDR1 SNHLY, CDR2 FYNNEI. V was cut by 11 bases and J by 7 bases, with 14 bases left in between. The CDR3 DNA is TGTGCCGGCCCTGGACGGGGTGAAGCTTTCTTT. Its protein is CAGPGRGEAFF.

This clonotype occurred many times. This chain joins TRBV12-3 or TRBV12-4 and TRBJ1-2, with TRBD1 as a possible D gene (6 bases). The CDR3 has 16 amino acids. The ends were cut back, 2 bases at V and 2 bases at J, with 15 bases in the middle. CDR3 loop: CASSLRQGNVNYGYTF. CDR3 bases: TGTGCCAGCAGTTTAAGGCAGGGGAACGTCAACTATGGCTACACCTTC.

This clonotype has at least ten counts. The chain is built from TRBV11-2 and TRBJ2-5, with D possibly matching TRBD1 (6 bases). CDR1 and CDR2 (germline): SGHAT, FQNNGV. The CDR3 runs to 14 residues. V was trimmed by 5 bases and J by 5 bases, leaving 15 bases between them. CDR3: CASSLLGHTETQYF. CDR3 sequence (DNA): TGTGCCAGCAGCCTCCTGGGACACACGGAGACCCAGTACTTC.

Of note for this clonotype: The conserved phenylalanine or tryptophan is not found at the CDR3 terminus, so this likely reflects a read error. V gene TRBV7-9 combines with J gene TRBJ2-1, with TRBD2 identical over 13 bases. The CDR3 consists of 16 residues. CDR1 SEHNR and CDR2 FQNEAQ come from the germline V gene (reference sequence). J gave up 7 bases and V 5 bases, and 8 bases lay outside the gene matches. CDR3 sequence reads: CASSILAGGPGNEQFL. The CDR3 DNA reads TGTGCCAGCAGCATACTAGCGGGGGGGCCGGGTAATGAGCAGTTCCTC.

The CDR3 nucleotides read TGCAGTTACGAGACTAGCGGGGGTTATGGCTCCTACAATGAGCAGTTCTTC. Encoded protein: CSYETSGGYGSYNEQFF. The chain uses TRBV20-1 and TRBJ2-1; TRBD2 matches at 12 bases. Germline assignment: CDR1 DFQATT and CDR2 SNEGSKA (reference sequence). V shed 8 bases, J shed 0 bases, and the junction held 11 bases outside the gene matches. The CDR3 length is 17 residues.

This clonotype was counted many times. J is TRBJ2-7 and V is TRBV30; 8 nucleotides agree with TRBD2. The CDR3 has 15 residues. With 5 bases clipped from V and 5 bases from J, the junction kept 14 bases outside the gene matches. Germline CDR1 GTSNPN, CDR2 SVGIG (reference sequence). The CDR3 sequence: CAWGWGTTGGDEQYF. DNA for the CDR3: TGTGCCTGGGGGTGGGGTACGACGGGGGGGGACGAGCAGTACTTC.

This clonotype was observed a handful of times. This chain joins TRBV6-1 and TRBJ2-7; TRBD2 aligns across 8 bases. The CDR3 is 14 amino acids. Trimming removed 1 base from V and 4 bases from J; junction bases left unmatched: 3. Germline CDR1 is MNHNS and CDR2 is SASEGT. The CDR3 bases are TGTGCCAGCAGTGAAGGGACTAGCAGGTACGAGCAGTACTTC. This codes for CASSEGTSRYEQYF.

This clonotype was observed many times. V and J are TRBV6-2 or TRBV6-3 and TRBJ2-7, with TRBD1 matching 7 bases. The CDR3 runs to 15 residues. Germline V gene data show CDR1 as MNHEY and CDR2 as SVGEGT. Trimming removed 6 bases from V and 3 bases from J; junction bases left unmatched: 11. The CDR3: CASSSPPRGIYEQYF. CDR3 bases: TGTGCCAGCAGCAGCCCCCCCAGGGGGATCTACGAGCAGTACTTC.

J is TRBJ1-3 and V is TRBV12-3 or TRBV12-4; 9 nucleotides agree with TRBD1. The CDR3 runs to 14 residues. The V segment lost 4 bases and the J segment 7 bases; nucleotides outside the gene matches: 5. The CDR3 nucleotides read TGTGCCAGCAGTTCCGACGGACAGGGGAACACCATATATTTT. Encoded protein: CASSSDGQGNTIYF.

On this clonotype: One end of the junction fails to match germline, which may point to a read error. This chain connects TRBV13 to TRBJ2-1; 8 positions agree with TRBD2. CDR1 is PRHDT, CDR2 FYEKMQ, per germline (reference sequence). The CDR3 consists of 18 residues. CDR3 in amino acids: CASSLGTLRSGSYNEQSF. DNA for the CDR3: TGTGCCAGCAGCTTAGGTACTCTCCGGAGCGGGAGTTACAATGAGCAGTCCTTC.

With regard to this clonotype: Possible read error: a much larger clone is one base away. The rearrangement uses TRBV6-1 and TRBJ2-6, with a weak D call TRBD1 (5 bases). CDR3 length: 14 residues. CDR1 and CDR2 from the germline V gene are MNHNS and SASEGT. CDR3 in DNA: TGTGCCAGCAGTGAGAGTCGTGGGGCCAGCGTCCTGACTTTC. Amino acids: CASSESRGASVLTF.

This clonotype was counted a single time. The chain has TRBV20-1 and TRBJ2-7; a weak D match, TRBD1 (5 bases). Per germline, CDR1 DFQATT and CDR2 SNEGSKA (reference sequence). This CDR3 region has 16 residues. Trimming took 6 bases from V and 3 from J, leaving 24 bases between them. The CDR3 region is CSASSLAAQADYEQYF. CDR3 coding DNA: TGCAGTGCCAGCAGCTTGGCGGCACAGGCTGACTACGAGCAGTACTTC.

The J gene is TRBJ2-7, the V gene TRBV5-4; the D call may be TRBD1 or TRBD2 (6 bases each). V lost 4 bases and J 3 bases, leaving 17 bases between the germline ends. The CDR3 covers 15 residues. The germline CDR1 and CDR2 sequences are SGHNT and YYREEE (reference sequence). CDR3 amino acids: CASSPGATEIYEQYF. CDR3 bases: TGTGCCAGCAGCCCGGGGGCTACCGAAATCTACGAGCAGTACTTC.

This clonotype was counted only a few times. Lacking the conserved final phenylalanine or tryptophan, this CDR3 likely reflects a read error. The chain recombines TRBV20-1 with TRBJ1-5; possible D gene TRBD1, 6 bases. The CDR3 is made up of 14 amino acids. Trimming stripped 6 bases from V and 4 bases from J, with 16 bases between. The germline V gene encodes CDR1 DFQATT and CDR2 SNEGSKA (reference sequence). The CDR3 reads CSASSGDTNQPQHG. As DNA, the CDR3 is TGCAGTGCCAGTAGCGGGGACACAAATCAGCCCCAGCATGGT.

Ten or more counts support this clonotype. The V and J genes are TRBV10-1 and TRBJ1-2; D unclear. The CDR3 runs to 13 residues. V was clipped by 0 bases and J by 4 bases, with 6 bases between them. The V gene's germline CDR1 is WNHNN and CDR2 SYGVQD (reference sequence). The CDR3 is CASSESNSYGYTF. The CDR3 DNA reads as TGCGCCAGCAGTGAGTCTAACAGCTATGGCTACACCTTC.

The rearrangement uses TRBV15 and TRBJ2-3, with TRBD2 as a possible D gene (6 bases). Germline V gives CDR1 LNHNV, CDR2 YYDKDF (reference sequence). This CDR3 region has 14 residues. V was cut by 5 bases and J by 6 bases, with 15 bases left in between. The CDR3 reads CATSRRGELDTQYF. The CDR3 coding sequence is TGTGCCACCAGCCGGCGGGGAGAGTTGGATACGCAGTATTTT.

This clonotype showed up many times. This chain links TRBV12-3 or TRBV12-4 with TRBJ2-3; D may be TRBD2 (6 bases). V dropped 2 bases and J dropped 2 bases, with 8 bases sitting between them. This CDR3 comprises 14 residues. This CDR3 is CASSLWGVTDTQYF. CDR3 DNA sequence: TGTGCCAGCAGTTTATGGGGGGTCACAGATACGCAGTATTTT.

About this clonotype itself: With a much larger clone just one base away, this may be a read error. The chain has TRBV20-1 and TRBJ1-2; D gene unclear. Trimming pared 0 bases from V and 12 bases from J, leaving 32 bases between. Germline V gene lookup returns CDR1 DFQATT and CDR2 SNEGSKA (reference sequence). This CDR3 comprises 18 residues. Here the CDR3 reads CSARDRVSRETSSGGHTF. Here the CDR3 DNA reads TGCAGTGCTAGAGATCGAGTCAGTCGCGAAACCTCAAGCGGAGGCCACACCTTC.

In regard to this clonotype: Possible read error: a much larger clone is one base away. The chain links TRBV25-1 to TRBJ2-7, with D tentatively TRBD2 (6 bases). Germline values: CDR1 MGHDK, CDR2 SYGVNS. The V and J ends lost 5 bases and 3 bases respectively, with 23 bases between them. The CDR3 has 17 residues. CDR3: CASSFMSGGALYYEQYF. For the CDR3, the DNA is TGTGCCAGCAGTTTTATGTCAGGCGGGGCCCTTTACTACGAGCAGTACTTC.

The rearrangement links TRBV2 to TRBJ1-5; weak D call: TRBD1 (5 bases). The CDR3 is made up of 16 amino acids. With 6 bases removed from V and 3 bases from J, the gap between germline ends came to 18 bases. Germline V gene lookup returns CDR1 SNHLY and CDR2 FYNNEI. The DNA for the CDR3 is TGTGCCAGCAGAGTTGCGGGGGGACTCGACAATCAGCCCCAGCATTTT. It translates to CASRVAGGLDNQPQHF.

The V call is TRBV6-5, the J call TRBJ1-2; D is perhaps TRBD1 (6 bases). The V and J ends lost 5 bases and 1 base respectively, with 17 bases between them. The germline V gene encodes CDR1 MNHEY and CDR2 SVGAGI. This CDR3 contains 16 residues. This CDR3 is CASSHGGQGSNYGYTF. Written as DNA, the CDR3 is TGTGCCAGCAGTCACGGGGGCCAGGGGAGTAACTATGGCTACACCTTC.

This clonotype was detected many times. The V gene is TRBV12-3 or TRBV12-4, the J gene TRBJ2-7, with 8 bases fitting TRBD2. V lost 10 bases to trimming and J lost 0 bases; unmatched junction nucleotides: 8. The CDR3 runs to 14 residues. CDR3 sequence reads: CATGGGRASYEQYF. In DNA form, the CDR3 reads TGTGCCACCGGGGGGGGGAGGGCCTCCTACGAGCAGTACTTC.

The rearrangement links TRBV5-4 to TRBJ2-7, with D possibly called TRBD1 or TRBD2 (6 bases each). Germline-derived CDR1 and CDR2 are SGHNT and YYREEE (reference sequence). V lost 5 bases and J lost 0, with 9 bases in between. The CDR3 extends over 13 amino acids. CDR3 region: CASRGGSSYEQYF. DNA of the CDR3: TGTGCCAGCAGAGGGGGGAGCTCCTACGAGCAGTACTTC.